This T cell receptor (beta chain) was documented in a study of response to subunit inactivated influenza vaccine. TCRdb fed the RT-PCR reads into MiXCR, producing one record per CDR3 protein. This table has roughly 570,000 distinct CDR3 sequences, 10% to 15% appearing once. The CDR3 totals 13 residues. V lost 5 bases and J lost 5, with 10 bases in between. This clonotype has ten or more counts. This specimen consisted of PBMCs from blood, obtained more than 35 days after vaccination. The receptor comes from a man over 45 who received an inactivated influenza vaccine. The rearrangement links TRBV12-3 or TRBV12-4 to TRBJ1-5; D not certain. The CDR3: CASSPTGYQPQHF. The CDR3 nucleotides are TGTGCCAGCAGTCCGACGGGTTATCAGCCCCAGCATTTT.